The present entry profiles one T cell receptor beta chain with its context. Its cognate antigen is unknown. Assay: immunoSEQ multiplex PCR; the TCRdb copy retains only in-frame clones and omits some. Among over 2 million clones, 85% to 95% were seen once, and the ten largest hold around 0.13%. The sample comes from a study of shared clonotypes between healthy human individuals. For the study at large: Ranging from 18 to 49 in age, donors were a couple of women and a few men.

Trimming took off 4 bases at V and 4 bases at J, with 13 bases between the two ends. Germline V gene sequence: CDR1 MNHEY, CDR2 SVGAGI. The CDR3 sequence is 14 residues long. Study-level points and caveats: Non-shared clonotypes showed lower generation probabilities than clonotypes common to all four donors. Naive CD4 clonotypes overlapped across a handful of donors at about 5.3%. Sequencing depth was expected to affect clonotype sharing among donors.

This receptor was identified in a man between 18 and 29 years old in good health. The chain employs TRBV6-5 and TRBJ2-5; a weak D match, TRBD1 (6 bases). Sequenced: naive CD4+ T cells sorted from blood. Subset given: CD45RA+ positively selected. CDR3 sequence reads: CASSLTGPGETQYF. The CDR3 DNA follows: TGTGCCAGCAGTTTAACAGGGCCGGGAGAGACCCAGTACTTC.